One sample yielded the 23 T cell receptor beta chains listed below, sequenced in a study of blood T cells in healthy people across ages. Together with a sample-barcoded 5' primer, a J-beta primer mix was included in a second PCR lasting roughly 6 to 12 cycles. TCRdb re-called the 5' RACE reads through MiXCR, storing one row per CDR3 protein. The sample has approximately 760,000 distinct CDR3 sequences, 20% to 25% seen once. These data were likewise used in another study, on T cells of mothers and their children.

Input material: blood. These receptors were collected from a boy aged 5-17 years in good health.

This clonotype came up once. The chain recombines TRBV29-1 with TRBJ2-2; 8 nucleotides agree with TRBD2. Germline V gene data show CDR1 as SQVTM and CDR2 as ANQGSEA. With V trimmed by 7 bases and J by 5 bases, 6 bases remained unmatched. The CDR3 is made up of 13 amino acids. The CDR3 DNA reads as TGCAGCGCCGGGACTAGGGGGACCGGGGAGCTGTTTTTT. Its translation: CSAGTRGTGELFF.

The CDR3 is CSVGQTTNEQFF. The CDR3 bases are TGCAGCGTTGGACAAACCACCAATGAGCAGTTCTTC. The chain carries TRBV29-1 and TRBJ2-1; D not resolved. Trimming pared 4 bases from V and 6 bases from J, leaving 10 bases between. This CDR3 has 12 amino acids. Germline V gene data show CDR1 as SQVTM and CDR2 as ANQGSEA.

V gene TRBV12-3 or TRBV12-4 combines with J gene TRBJ1-2; D unresolved. With 6 bases removed from V and 2 bases from J, the gap between germline ends came to 16 bases. The CDR3 length is 15 residues. In nucleotides, the CDR3 is TGTGCCAGCAGAACCGACCGGACGGAAAACTATGGCTACACCTTC. Its protein is CASRTDRTENYGYTF.

The table lists this clonotype with a few counts. Since the CDR3 does not end with the conserved phenylalanine or tryptophan, this likely comes from a read error. The V gene is TRBV5-1, the J gene TRBJ2-6; TRBD1 aligns across 8 bases. The J segment lost 4 bases and the V segment lost 4 bases, leaving 7 bases of the junction unmatched. Looked up from germline, CDR1 is SGHRS and CDR2 is YFSETQ. The CDR3 consists of 16 residues. The DNA of the CDR3 is TGCGCCAGCAGCGCTGGACAGGGAGCCGGGGCCAACGTCCTGACTCTC. It codes for CASSAGQGAGANVLTL.

There are a few counts of this clonotype. In DNA, the CDR3 is TGTGCCATCAGAGGACTCCATGAGGCCGGGGAGCTGTTTTTT. This gives the protein CAIRGLHEAGELFF. The chain has TRBV10-3 and TRBJ2-2; D is perhaps TRBD2 (5 bases). Germline V gene sequence: CDR1 ENHRY, CDR2 SYGVKD. The germline V and J ends were trimmed by 6 bases and 6 bases, with 14 bases remaining between them. There are 14 residues in the CDR3.

V gene TRBV19 combines with J gene TRBJ1-2; tentatively, D is TRBD1 (5 bases). The CDR3 loop spans 14 amino acids. V dropped 5 bases and J dropped 4 bases, with 14 bases sitting between them. Germline CDR1 and CDR2: LNHDA and SQIVND (reference sequence). The CDR3 DNA reads TGTGCCAGTAGTTCTGGCAGGAGGGGCTATGGCTACACCTTC. It is translated as CASSSGRRGYGYTF. The variable domain in full, with the rest retrieved from reference TRBV19 and TRBJ1-2, is DGGITQSPKYLFRKEGQNVTLSCEQNLNHDAMYWYRQDPGQGLRLIYYSQIVNDFQKGDIAEGYSVSREKKESFPLTVTSAQKNPTAFYLCASSSGRRGYGYTFGSGTRLTVV.

This clonotype was found a few times. This chain connects TRBV29-1 to TRBJ2-7, with D perhaps TRBD2 (5 bases). Germline V gene sequence: CDR1 SQVTM, CDR2 ANQGSEA. This CDR3 is built from 13 residues. Trimming removed 6 bases at V and 5 bases at J, with 17 bases between. This chain's CDR3 is CSVRLAPENEQYF. The CDR3 DNA reads TGCAGCGTGCGGCTAGCCCCAGAGAACGAGCAGTACTTC.

This rearrangement joins TRBV18 to TRBJ2-7; D remains ambiguous. The V gene's germline CDR1 is KGHSH and CDR2 LQKENI. The CDR3 loop spans 12 amino acids. With 2 bases removed from V and 6 bases from J, the gap between germline ends came to 8 bases. The CDR3 spells CASSPYLGEQYF. CDR3 bases: TGTGCCAGCTCACCATATCTGGGCGAGCAGTACTTC.

DNA of the CDR3: TGCAGTGCTAGAGATCTCTACAGCGGGGCCCCCCCAGATACGCAGTATTTT. Protein product: CSARDLYSGAPPDTQYF. The chain carries TRBV20-1 and TRBJ2-3; 7 bases line up with TRBD2. V trimming: 0 bases; J trimming: 4 bases; junction bases outside the gene matches: 13. Germline CDR1 is DFQATT and CDR2 is SNEGSKA (reference sequence). There are 17 residues in the CDR3.

This clonotype was seen a few times. This rearrangement joins TRBV7-9 to TRBJ2-3, with TRBD1 as a possible D gene (7 bases). The CDR3 extends over 15 amino acids. Germline assignment: CDR1 SEHNR and CDR2 FQNEAQ (reference sequence). The V and J ends lost 3 bases and 4 bases respectively, with 14 bases between them. The CDR3 spells CASSLLGRGADTQYF. The DNA for the CDR3 is TGTGCCAGCAGCTTGCTAGGCAGGGGGGCAGATACGCAGTATTTT. Based on the CDR3 plus reference TRBV7-9 and TRBJ2-3, the full variable domain is DTGVSQNPRHKITKRGQNVTFRCDPISEHNRLYWYRQTLGQGPEFLTYFQNEAQLEKSRLLSDRFSAERPKGSFSTLEIQRTEQGDSAMYLCASSLLGRGADTQYFGPGTRLTVL.

The chain links TRBV4-3 to TRBJ1-1, with D unresolved. V was cut by 0 bases and J by 1 base, with 6 bases left in between. The CDR3 is made up of 14 amino acids. CDR1 LGHNA and CDR2 YSLEER come from the germline V gene. Here the CDR3 reads CASSQDRTNTEAFF. The CDR3 DNA follows: TGCGCCAGCAGCCAAGATCGGACGAACACTGAAGCTTTCTTT.

This clonotype occurred a few times. The V gene is TRBV29-1, the J gene TRBJ2-2; unclear D gene. From germline, CDR1 is SQVTM and CDR2 ANQGSEA. The V and J ends lost 7 bases and 1 base respectively, with 13 bases between them. This CDR3 comprises 14 residues. CDR3 DNA sequence: TGCAGCGCCCTAGAAGACATGAACACCGGGGAGCTGTTTTTT. It yields the protein CSALEDMNTGELFF.

The chain joins TRBV29-1 to TRBJ1-1, with a tentative D call TRBD1 (5 bases). CDR1 is SQVTM, CDR2 ANQGSEA, per germline. The CDR3 has 16 amino acids. The V end lost 3 bases, the J end lost 1 base, and 18 bases lay between the germline ends. CDR3 sequence (DNA): TGCAGCGTTGATCAGATCTTTGGGACGGAGAACACTGAAGCTTTCTTT. Its protein product is CSVDQIFGTENTEAFF.

Turning to this clonotype: A clone one base away is much larger, so this may be a read error. A read error is likely, as this CDR3 ends without the conserved phenylalanine or tryptophan. This CDR3 reads CASSLVTGTFEAFL. Written as DNA, the CDR3 is TGTGCCAGCAGCTTAGTGACGGGAACGTTTGAAGCTTTCCTT. The chain carries TRBV7-2 and TRBJ1-1; D gene uncertain. There are 14 residues in the CDR3. Germline CDR1 is SGHTA and CDR2 is FQGNSA. V lost 1 base, J lost 7 bases, and 13 bases lay in between.

The rearrangement links TRBV9 to TRBJ2-7; the D call may be TRBD1 or TRBD2 (5 bases each). Deletions cut 0 bases from V and 0 bases from J, with 10 bases between. Germline V lookup: CDR1 SGDLS, CDR2 YYNGEE. CDR3 length: 15 amino acids. The CDR3, as DNA: TGTGCCAGCAGCGTAGGAGGGGAGAGCTCCTACGAGCAGTACTTC. Its translation: CASSVGGESSYEQYF.

This rearrangement joins TRBV7-8 to TRBJ2-1, with 8 bases matching TRBD2. TRBJ2-5 explains the end of the DNA better; the J call may be wrong. The V gene's germline CDR1 is SGHVS and CDR2 FQNEAQ. The CDR3 has 16 residues. The CDR3, as DNA: TGTGCCAGCAGCTTAGGGGGACTAGTTACACAAGAGACCCAGTACTTC. As protein: CASSLGGLVTQETQYF.

This clonotype was found a few times. This chain joins TRBV12-3 or TRBV12-4 and TRBJ2-3; 13 bases line up with TRBD2. The ends lost 5 bases at V and 1 base at J; junction bases unmatched: 21. The CDR3 covers 22 residues. The CDR3 loop reads CASSLSRMTAGTSGIRTDTQYF. The CDR3 region has the DNA TGTGCCAGCAGTCTAAGTAGGATGACCGCCGGGACTAGCGGGATTCGCACAGATACGCAGTATTTT.

This clonotype has only a few counts. The chain combines TRBV28 with TRBJ2-5; D gene ambiguous. The end of the DNA aligns better with TRBJ2-7, so the J call may be wrong. CDR3 length: 12 amino acids. CDR1 MDHEN and CDR2 SYDVKM come from the germline V gene. The CDR3 nucleotides are TGTGCCAGTAGCAGCCCTTTCTACGAGCAGTACTTC. This translates into CASSSPFYEQYF.

This clonotype has only a few counts. CDR3 DNA: TGTGCCAGCAGCTTCCGGGACAGGGGGCTAGCGGGGAAAAACATTCAGTACTTC. It is translated as CASSFRDRGLAGKNIQYF. This chain uses TRBV7-8 with TRBJ2-4; 12 nucleotides agree with TRBD1. The V gene's germline CDR1 is SGHVS and CDR2 FQNEAQ. The CDR3 consists of 18 residues. V shed 3 bases and J 4 bases; nucleotides not matched to a gene: 10. The complete variable domain, with remaining parts taken from reference TRBV7-8 and TRBJ2-4, reads GAGVSQSPRYKVAKRGQDVALRCDPISGHVSLFWYQQALGQGPEFLTYFQNEAQLDKSGLPSDRFFAERPEGSVSTLKIQRTQQEDSAVYLCASSFRDRGLAGKNIQYFGAGTRLSVL.

This clonotype was counted only a few times. The chain joins TRBV5-1 to TRBJ1-1, with a weak D call TRBD1 (6 bases). The CDR3 is 13 residues long. Germline loops: CDR1 SGHRS, CDR2 YFSETQ. The germline V and J ends were trimmed by 0 bases and 8 bases, with 11 bases remaining between them. DNA for the CDR3: TGCGCCAGCAGCTTGGATCGGGGGCGCGAAGCTTTCTTT. It specifies CASSLDRGREAFF.

The rearrangement links TRBV7-2 to TRBJ2-5; 9 positions match TRBD2. The J call may not be correct, given that the DNA end is closer to TRBJ2-1. CDR3 size: 14 residues. Germline V CDR1 and CDR2: SGHTA, FQGNSA. DNA for the CDR3: TGTGCCAGCAGCTGGGCGGGGGGGCCTAATGAGCAGTTCTTC. Protein sequence: CASSWAGGPNEQFF.

This clonotype was counted only a few times. The gene calls are TRBV11-2 and TRBJ1-1; a possible D gene is TRBD1 (6 bases). Germline assignment: CDR1 SGHAT and CDR2 FQNNGV. V was trimmed by 2 bases and J by 7 bases, leaving 11 bases between them. The CDR3 extends over 13 amino acids. This CDR3 reads CASSLQGQVEAFF. DNA for the CDR3: TGTGCCAGCAGCTTACAGGGGCAGGTTGAAGCTTTCTTT.

This clonotype was recorded at least ten times. The genes are TRBV7-3 and TRBJ2-2, with 9 bases fitting TRBD2. Germline V gives CDR1 SGHTA, CDR2 FQGTGA. The CDR3 loop spans 14 amino acids. Losses at the gene ends were 0 bases for V and 7 bases for J; bases not matched to a gene: 0. The CDR3: CASSLTSGSGELFF. CDR3 DNA: TGTGCCAGCAGCTTAACTAGCGGGAGCGGGGAGCTGTTTTTT.